This note documents a single T cell receptor beta chain sequence. There is no known antigen for this receptor. Base-call qualities are not available, and no considerably larger clone is one nucleotide away. To sequence the TCRbeta CDR3 region, genomic DNA was isolated from the sorted cells. The immunoSEQ Assay was used to sequence the TCRbeta CDR3 regions. The clones in this table, taken by TCRdb from immuneACCESS, are in-frame only. Not every clone is retained; where verified, under half of the shortfall comes from an unresolved V gene, and the cause of the rest is unknown. Within this sample are 85,000 to 100,000 clones, with roughly 94% of them counted one time only. The leading ten clones occupy about 0.18% of the sample. The trial excluded patients who had a history of autoimmune disease or who were on systemic immunosuppression. Peripheral blood for TCR sequencing was drawn from every dose cohort at baseline, at cycle 4 day 1 and at cycle 7 day 1. The samples were drawn from a first-in-human, open-label, multicenter phase I dose-escalation trial of ivuxolimab. Adults with locally advanced or metastatic melanoma, renal cell, hepatocellular, or head and neck squamous cell carcinoma were enrolled in the trial. Before TCR sequencing, CD4+ T cells and CD8+ T cells from peripheral blood were sorted into separate populations.

The CDR3 starts with the cysteine, ends with the phenylalanine, and has 14 residues. The kept DNA is CDR3 alone, 42 bases in frame from the first base. Via the germline V gene, CDR1 is MNHEY and CDR2 SVGAGI. V was cut back by 2 bases and J by 1 base, leaving a gap of 8 bases between them. The sample originates from a study of OX40 agonist ivuxolimab in advanced cancers. The study in broad terms: Ivuxolimab was a fully human IgG2 agonistic monoclonal antibody targeting the costimulatory receptor OX40 (CD134). Partial responses occurred in three dose-escalation patients: two with cutaneous melanoma and one with hepatocellular carcinoma. Intravenous ivuxolimab was administered to patients every 2 weeks at six dose levels: 0.01, 0.1, 0.3, 1.5, 3 and 10 mg/kg. Of the roughly 51 patients in dose escalation, 19 had hepatocellular carcinoma, some 15 had melanoma, 9 had renal cell carcinoma and 9 had head and neck cancer. The paper reports the monotherapy dose-escalation portion (N of about 54 patients) of the phase I ivuxolimab trial. Prior anti-PD-1, anti-PD-L1 or anti-CTLA-4 therapy was permitted, and checkpoint inhibitors had been received by under 50% of dose-escalation patients. In the dose-escalation cohort, approximately 83% of patients were male, and the mean age was roughly 60 years with a range of roughly 23 to 79. The purpose of peripheral TCRbeta sequencing was to test whether ivuxolimab changed TCR sequence diversity and led to clonal T-cell expansion.

What the research found in general, with its limitations: On average, CD8+ T cells showed more expanded clones than CD4+ T cells after ivuxolimab. Low levels of normalized T-cell clonal expansion were also seen in some nonresponding patients. Which antigens the clonally expanded peripheral T cells were specific for was not determined. Partial responders in the 0.1-3.0 mg/kg groups had among the lowest normalized peripheral clonal expansion, especially among CD8+ T cells. At doses from 0.1 to 3.0 mg/kg, clonal expansion was seen in both CD4+ and CD8+ blood T cells between baseline and week 6.

This TCR derives from an adult with an advanced solid tumor such as melanoma, head and neck, liver or kidney cancer. The sequence is built from TRBV6-5 and TRBJ1-1; confidence is insufficient to name the D gene. The sample in question was CD4+ or CD8+ T cells sorted from blood, obtained in a trial of the OX40 agonist ivuxolimab. The DNA sequence is given as TGTGCCAGCAGTTACCAGGATCCGAACACTGAAGCTTTCTTT. Its protein is CASSYQDPNTEAFF.